A single T cell receptor beta chain is shown here with its context. Its antigen is unknown. The record has no base qualities; no much larger clone is one base away. The CDR3 starts with the cysteine, ends with the phenylalanine, and has 14 residues. CDR3 DNA only is kept here, 42 bases in frame from base 1. The germline V and J ends show losses of 5 bases and 11 bases respectively, and no gene match explains 11 bases of the junction. Library generation was performed with PCR. The reads were generated on an Illumina HiSeq 2500. To normalize quantification of the TCRbeta repertoire, the TCR libraries were built with molecular barcoding that relied on unique molecular identifiers. TCRdb's own reprocessing of the public reads used fastp at Q25 and MiXCR and kept productive beta chains. Rows with a matching CDR3 protein are joined into one entry that keeps the most common DNA and genes. The sample yields about 260,000 distinct CDR3 sequences; roughly 8.2% were counted once. The ten largest clones take up 6% to 7% of the sample.

This entry is derived from a study of T-cell reconstitution after alpha-beta-depleted transplantation in children listed by TCRdb under 2016. With regard to the full study: The study quantitatively tracked T-cell immune reconstitution after TCRalphabeta/CD19-depleted allogeneic hematopoietic cell transplantation in children using TCR repertoire profiling.

Study-level results and caveats: About two months after transplant, the apparently early recovery of alphabetaT-cell counts reportedly depended on just several hundred clones that had expanded rapidly and came from non-depleted graft cells. Over subsequent months, a decline in hyperexpanded clone frequencies was noted, and after one year, T-cell counts and TCRbeta diversity were mostly ascribed to newly produced T cells. In some patients, the high TCRbeta diversity seen at day 60 was put down to recipient T cells and intrathymic progenitors that had survived conditioning.

The treatment or condition label on this specimen signifies: allogeneic hematopoietic cell transplantation with graft depleted of TCRalphabeta T cells and CD19 B cells. The children who served as transplant recipients had been given grafts of TCRalphabeta/CD19-depleted allogeneic hematopoietic cells. Recombination joined TRBV12-3 or TRBV12-4 with TRBJ1-5, with 8 middle bases fitting TRBD1. The sequences come from PBMCs, mostly from graft donor cells, collected 180 days after TCRalphabeta/CD19-depleted stem cell transplant. The TCR originated in a male patient aged 10 to 17 who had a stem cell transplant for acute lymphoblastic leukemia, so the T cells may come from the graft donor. The sequenced DNA: TGTGCCAGCAGTCCAGGGACAGGACGGTCAGCCCAGCATTTT. Its translation is CASSPGTGRSAQHF.